This T cell receptor beta chain is drawn from a study of regulatory T cells in long-lasting Graves disease. This CDR3 region has 17 residues. Trimming took 0 bases from V and 5 from J, leaving 19 bases between them. Germline V lookup: CDR1 MNHEY, CDR2 SVGEGT. This clonotype was observed many times. Specified time point: persistent/refractory GD, antithyroid drugs over 5 years with positive TRAb. The authors made the TCR library using RNA they extracted from PBMCs. According to the study, TCR beta libraries were built with iRepertoire HTBI primers and CDR3-region Arm-PCR. One entry per CDR3 protein, called by TCRdb with MiXCR from the multiplex PCR reads. The sample shows around 510,000 distinct CDR3 sequences, around 20% of them seen only once.

Sequences were derived from peripheral blood mononuclear cells (PBMCs), sampled when the disease was refractory, from a patient treated with antithyroid drugs. The J gene is TRBJ2-5, the V gene TRBV6-2 or TRBV6-3, with D perhaps matching TRBD1 (6 bases). The TCR sequence derives from a female donor with Graves disease. The CDR3 here is CASSYSPRDIRRETQYF. As DNA, the CDR3 is TGTGCCAGCAGTTACTCTCCCCGGGACATCAGGAGGGAGACCCAGTACTTC.